A selection of T cell receptor beta chains follows, all from one sample in a study of graft-versus-host responses after intestinal transplantation. Libraries were prepared by immunoSEQ multiplex PCR; TCRdb keeps only in-frame clonotypes and omits some of them. The sample shows 130,000 to 150,000 clones, 80% to 95% of them seen only once. Their antigen targets remain unknown. This material consisted of unstimulated CD4+ T cells sorted from spleen or lymph node cells, taken before intestinal transplant. The receptors derive from a human donor who received an intestinal transplant. Each CDR3 is given with its conserved first and last residue. D genes are given only for firm matches. Clone size is stated in some rows and not others, as once, few, many or a class when expanded.

J gene: TRBJ1-1
clone size: .
D gene: .
V gene: TRBV7-3
CDR3 DNA: TGTGCCAGCAGCTTCTCAGAGAACACTGAAGCTTTCTTT
CDR3 protein: CASSFSENTEAFF

J gene: TRBJ2-3
clone size: .
D gene: TRBD2
V gene: TRBV6-5
CDR3 DNA: TGTGCCAGCAGTTTCACGGCAGCGGGGGTGGGAGATACGCAGTATTTT
CDR3 protein: CASSFTAAGVGDTQYF

J gene: TRBJ1-2
clone size: .
D gene: .
V gene: TRBV6-5
CDR3 DNA: TGTGCCAGCAGTTACCTGGCAGGCCCTACTAACTATGGCTACACCTTC
CDR3 protein: CASSYLAGPTNYGYTF

J gene: TRBJ1-1
clone size: .
D gene: .
V gene: TRBV14
CDR3 DNA: TGTGCCAGCAGCCAAGATGTAGGGGGATTAGCTTTCTTT
CDR3 protein: CASSQDVGGLAFF

J gene: TRBJ1-6
clone size: once
D gene: TRBD1
V gene: TRBV25-1
CDR3 DNA: TGTGCCAGCAGTGGACAGGGTTTACTCTCCTATAATTCACCCCTCCACTTT
CDR3 protein: CASSGQGLLSYNSPLHF

J gene: TRBJ2-1
clone size: .
D gene: .
V gene: TRBV7-3
CDR3 DNA: TGTGCCAGCAGCTTAATGGATCGGAATGAGCAGTTCTTC
CDR3 protein: CASSLMDRNEQFF

J gene: TRBJ1-1
clone size: .
D gene: .
V gene: TRBV5-4
CDR3 DNA: TGTGCCAGCAGCTCAGCAGGTAACACTGAAGCTTTCTTT
CDR3 protein: CASSSAGNTEAFF

J gene: TRBJ1-5
clone size: .
D gene: .
V gene: TRBV20-1
CDR3 DNA: TGCAGTGCTAGAGAAGATCAGCCCCAGCATTTT
CDR3 protein: CSAREDQPQHF

J gene: TRBJ1-6
clone size: .
D gene: .
V gene: TRBV5-1
CDR3 DNA: TGCGCCAGCAGCTTGGGGTACGGGGCGTTGAATGGTTCACCCCTCCACTTT
CDR3 protein: CASSLGYGALNGSPLHF

J gene: TRBJ2-7
clone size: .
D gene: .
V gene: TRBV28
CDR3 DNA: TGTGCCAGCAGAGATGGGGGGCCTAACTACGAGCAGTACTTC
CDR3 protein: CASRDGGPNYEQYF

J gene: TRBJ2-7
clone size: once
D gene: TRBD1
V gene: TRBV27
CDR3 DNA: TGTGCCAGCAGCAATAGGGGGACAGGGGAATTCGCCTACGAGCAGTACTTC
CDR3 protein: CASSNRGTGEFAYEQYF

J gene: TRBJ1-5
clone size: .
D gene: .
V gene: TRBV27
CDR3 DNA: TGTGCCAGCAGTTTATTCGGGAGTAGTCAGCCCCAGCATTTT
CDR3 protein: CASSLFGSSQPQHF

J gene: TRBJ1-1
clone size: .
D gene: .
V gene: TRBV4-2
CDR3 DNA: TGTGCCAGCAGCCGGGAGAGAGCGAACACTGAAGCTTTCTTT
CDR3 protein: CASSRERANTEAFF

J gene: TRBJ1-1
clone size: .
D gene: .
V gene: TRBV30
CDR3 DNA: TGTGCCTGGAGTGTGAGGGGTAACACTGAAGCTTTCTTT
CDR3 protein: CAWSVRGNTEAFF

J gene: TRBJ2-7
clone size: .
D gene: .
V gene: TRBV7-8
CDR3 DNA: TGTGCCAGCAGCTTAGTCGACAGAACCTACGAGCAGTACTTC
CDR3 protein: CASSLVDRTYEQYF

J gene: TRBJ2-7
clone size: .
D gene: TRBD1
V gene: TRBV5-4
CDR3 DNA: TGTGCCAGCAGCTTGTGGTTCTGGACAGGGGTTTCGATCGAGGACGAGCAGTACTTC
CDR3 protein: CASSLWFWTGVSIEDEQYF

J gene: TRBJ2-7
clone size: .
D gene: .
V gene: TRBV28
CDR3 DNA: TGTGCCAGCACACGGCCGGGGATTTACGAGCAGTACTTC
CDR3 protein: CASTRPGIYEQYF

J gene: TRBJ2-1
clone size: .
D gene: .
V gene: TRBV4-3
CDR3 DNA: TGCGCCAGCAGCCAAGATGGCAGTTACAATGAGCAGTTCTTC
CDR3 protein: CASSQDGSYNEQFF

J gene: TRBJ2-1
clone size: .
D gene: .
V gene: TRBV5-6
CDR3 DNA: TGTGCCAGCAGCGTGACCCCAAGCCCCTACAATGAGCAGTTCTTC
CDR3 protein: CASSVTPSPYNEQFF

J gene: TRBJ2-1
clone size: once
D gene: .
V gene: TRBV9
CDR3 DNA: TGTGCCAGCAGCGGAAGTACCATGAGCGGTGAGCAGTTCTTC
CDR3 protein: CASSGSTMSGEQFF

J gene: TRBJ2-1
clone size: .
D gene: TRBD2
V gene: TRBV6-7
CDR3 DNA: TGTGCCAGCAGCTCCCTACCTCCCGGGACTAGCGGGAGTGGGAAGCAGTTCTTC
CDR3 protein: CASSSLPPGTSGSGKQFF

J gene: TRBJ2-1
clone size: .
D gene: TRBD2
V gene: TRBV28
CDR3 DNA: TGTGCTACAGCGAGCGGGGGAGTTAAGTACAATGAGCAGTTCTTC
CDR3 protein: CATASGGVKYNEQFF

J gene: TRBJ2-7
clone size: .
D gene: .
V gene: TRBV6-5
CDR3 DNA: TGTGCCAGCAGTGAAGCAGGGTCCTACGAGCAGTACTTC
CDR3 protein: CASSEAGSYEQYF

J gene: TRBJ2-5
clone size: .
D gene: TRBD2
V gene: TRBV7-7
CDR3 DNA: TGTGCTAGCAGCCGGGGACTAGCGGGAGGCGAAGAGACCCAGTACTTC
CDR3 protein: CASSRGLAGGEETQYF

J gene: TRBJ2-3
clone size: .
D gene: TRBD1
V gene: TRBV7-9
CDR3 DNA: TGTGCCAGCAGCTTGAGGACAGGGACAGATACGCAGTATTTT
CDR3 protein: CASSLRTGTDTQYF

J gene: TRBJ1-1
clone size: once
D gene: .
V gene: TRBV25-1
CDR3 DNA: TGTGCCAGCAGTGAAGTGAGGGGCACTGAAGCTTTCTTT
CDR3 protein: CASSEVRGTEAFF

J gene: TRBJ2-2
clone size: .
D gene: .
V gene: TRBV2
CDR3 DNA: TGTGCCAGCAGTGTTATTTCGAACACCGGGGAGCTGTTTTTT
CDR3 protein: CASSVISNTGELFF

J gene: TRBJ2-7
clone size: .
D gene: TRBD2
V gene: TRBV25-1
CDR3 DNA: TGTGCCAGCAGCGGAGAGACTAGCGGGAGCTCCTACGAGCAGTACTTC
CDR3 protein: CASSGETSGSSYEQYF